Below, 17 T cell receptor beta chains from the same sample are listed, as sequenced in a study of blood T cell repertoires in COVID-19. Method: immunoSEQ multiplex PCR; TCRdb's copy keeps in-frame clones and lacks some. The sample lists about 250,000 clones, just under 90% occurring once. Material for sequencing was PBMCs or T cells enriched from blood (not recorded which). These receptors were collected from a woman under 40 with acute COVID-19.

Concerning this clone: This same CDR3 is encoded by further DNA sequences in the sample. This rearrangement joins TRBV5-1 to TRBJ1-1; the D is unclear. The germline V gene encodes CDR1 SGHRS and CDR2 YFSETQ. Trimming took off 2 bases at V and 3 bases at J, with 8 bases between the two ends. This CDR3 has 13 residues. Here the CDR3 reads CASSLAGDTEAFF. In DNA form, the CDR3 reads TGCGCCAGCAGCTTAGCCGGGGACACTGAAGCTTTCTTT.

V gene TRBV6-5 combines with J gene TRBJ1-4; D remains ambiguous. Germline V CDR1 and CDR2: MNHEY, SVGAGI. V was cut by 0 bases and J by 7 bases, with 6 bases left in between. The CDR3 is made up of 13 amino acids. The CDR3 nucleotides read TGTGCCAGCAGTTACTCGTCTGTTGAAAAACTGTTTTTT. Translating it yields CASSYSSVEKLFF.

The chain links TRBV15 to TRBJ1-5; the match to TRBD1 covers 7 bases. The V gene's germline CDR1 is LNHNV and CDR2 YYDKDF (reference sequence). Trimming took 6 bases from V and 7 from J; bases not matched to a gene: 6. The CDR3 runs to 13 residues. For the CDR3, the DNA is TGTGCCACCAGTATGAACAGGGGCCAGCCCCAGCATTTT. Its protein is CATSMNRGQPQHF.

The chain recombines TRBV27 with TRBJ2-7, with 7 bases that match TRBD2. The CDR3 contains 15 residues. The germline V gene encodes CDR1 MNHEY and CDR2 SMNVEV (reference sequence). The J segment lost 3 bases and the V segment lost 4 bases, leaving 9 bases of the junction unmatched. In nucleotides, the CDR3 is TGTGCCAGCAGTTACACTTTGGGGACTATCTACGAGCAGTACTTC. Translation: CASSYTLGTIYEQYF.

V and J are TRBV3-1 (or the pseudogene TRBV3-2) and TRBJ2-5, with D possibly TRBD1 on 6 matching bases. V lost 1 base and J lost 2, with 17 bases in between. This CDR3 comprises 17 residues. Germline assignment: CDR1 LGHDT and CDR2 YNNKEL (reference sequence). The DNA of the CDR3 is TGTGCCAGCAGCCAAGGCCCAGGCAGGGGCCTTCAAGAGACCCAGTACTTC. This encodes CASSQGPGRGLQETQYF.

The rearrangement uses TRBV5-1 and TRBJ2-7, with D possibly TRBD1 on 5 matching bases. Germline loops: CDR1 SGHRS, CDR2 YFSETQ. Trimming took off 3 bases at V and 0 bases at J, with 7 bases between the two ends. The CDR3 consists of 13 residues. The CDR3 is CASSSTVSYEQYF. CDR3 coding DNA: TGCGCCAGCAGCTCGACAGTCTCCTACGAGCAGTACTTC.

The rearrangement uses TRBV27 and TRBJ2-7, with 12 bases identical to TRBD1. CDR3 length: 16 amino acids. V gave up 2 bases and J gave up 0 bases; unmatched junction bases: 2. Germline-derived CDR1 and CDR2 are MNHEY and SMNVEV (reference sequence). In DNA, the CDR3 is TGTGCCAGCAGTTTAACGGGACAGGGGGCCTCCTACGAGCAGTACTTC. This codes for CASSLTGQGASYEQYF.

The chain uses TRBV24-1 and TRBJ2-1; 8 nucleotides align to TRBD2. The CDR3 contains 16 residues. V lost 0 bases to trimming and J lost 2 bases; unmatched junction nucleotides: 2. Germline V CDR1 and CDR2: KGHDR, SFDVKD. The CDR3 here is CATSDLAGGAYNEQFF. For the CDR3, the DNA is TGTGCCACCAGTGATTTGGCGGGGGGCGCCTACAATGAGCAGTTCTTC.

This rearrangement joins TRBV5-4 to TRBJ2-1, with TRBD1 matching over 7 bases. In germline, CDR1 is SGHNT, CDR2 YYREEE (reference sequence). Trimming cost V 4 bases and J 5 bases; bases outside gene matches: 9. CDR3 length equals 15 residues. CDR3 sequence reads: CASSLRRQGDNEQFF. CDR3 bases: TGTGCCAGCAGCCTTAGAAGGCAGGGGGACAATGAGCAGTTCTTC.

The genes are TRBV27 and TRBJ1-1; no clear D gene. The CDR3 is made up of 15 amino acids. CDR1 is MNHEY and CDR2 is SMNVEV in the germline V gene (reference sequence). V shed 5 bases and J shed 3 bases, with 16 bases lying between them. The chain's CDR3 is CASSPRHLKYTEAFF. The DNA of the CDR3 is TGTGCCAGCAGTCCCAGACATCTGAAGTACACTGAAGCTTTCTTT.

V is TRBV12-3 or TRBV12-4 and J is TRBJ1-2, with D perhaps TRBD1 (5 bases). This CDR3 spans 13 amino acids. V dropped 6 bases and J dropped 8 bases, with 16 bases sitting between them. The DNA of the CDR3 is TGTGCCAGCAGACACAGGCGACTGGGGGGCTACACCTTC. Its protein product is CASRHRRLGGYTF.

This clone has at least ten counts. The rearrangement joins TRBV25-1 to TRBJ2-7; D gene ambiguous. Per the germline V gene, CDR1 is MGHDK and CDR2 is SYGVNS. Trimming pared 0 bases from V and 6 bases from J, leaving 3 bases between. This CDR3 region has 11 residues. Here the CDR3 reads CASSEYREQYF. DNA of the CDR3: TGTGCCAGCAGTGAATACCGCGAGCAGTACTTC.

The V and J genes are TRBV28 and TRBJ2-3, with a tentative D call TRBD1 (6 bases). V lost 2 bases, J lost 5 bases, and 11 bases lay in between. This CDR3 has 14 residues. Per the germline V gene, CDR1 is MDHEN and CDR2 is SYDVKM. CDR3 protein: CASSLAQGRDTQYF. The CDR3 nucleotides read TGTGCCAGCAGTTTAGCACAGGGAAGAGATACGCAGTATTTT.

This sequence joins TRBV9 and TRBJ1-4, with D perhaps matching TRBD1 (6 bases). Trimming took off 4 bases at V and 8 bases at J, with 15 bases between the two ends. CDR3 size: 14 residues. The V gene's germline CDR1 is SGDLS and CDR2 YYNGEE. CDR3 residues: CASSRTAMTEKLFF. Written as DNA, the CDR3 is TGTGCCAGCAGCCGGACAGCGATGACCGAAAAACTGTTTTTT.

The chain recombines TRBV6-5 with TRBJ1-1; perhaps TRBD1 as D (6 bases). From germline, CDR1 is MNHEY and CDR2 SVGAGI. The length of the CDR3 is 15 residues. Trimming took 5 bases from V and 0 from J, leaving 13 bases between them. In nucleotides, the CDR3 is TGTGCCAGCAGTCATAGCAGGGGCATGAACACTGAAGCTTTCTTT. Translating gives CASSHSRGMNTEAFF.

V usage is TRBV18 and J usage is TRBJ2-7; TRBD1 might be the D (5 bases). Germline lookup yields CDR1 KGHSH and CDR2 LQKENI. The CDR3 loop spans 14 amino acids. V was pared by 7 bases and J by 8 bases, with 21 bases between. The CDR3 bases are TGTGCCAGCTGGGATCCAGGGAAGAAGCGTAAGCAGTACTTC. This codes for CASWDPGKKRKQYF.

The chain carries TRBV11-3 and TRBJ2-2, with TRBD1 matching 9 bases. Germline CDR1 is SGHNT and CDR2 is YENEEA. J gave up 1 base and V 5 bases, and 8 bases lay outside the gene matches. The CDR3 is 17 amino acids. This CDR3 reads CASSVGTGWRNTGELFF. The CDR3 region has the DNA TGTGCCAGCAGCGTCGGGACAGGGTGGAGGAACACCGGGGAGCTGTTTTTT. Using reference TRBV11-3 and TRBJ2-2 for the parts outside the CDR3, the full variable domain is EAGVVQSPRYKIIEKKQPVAFWCNPISGHNTLYWYLQNLGQGPELLIRYENEEAVDDSQLPKDRFSAERLKGVDSTLKIQPAELGDSAVYLCASSVGTGWRNTGELFFGEGSRLTVL.